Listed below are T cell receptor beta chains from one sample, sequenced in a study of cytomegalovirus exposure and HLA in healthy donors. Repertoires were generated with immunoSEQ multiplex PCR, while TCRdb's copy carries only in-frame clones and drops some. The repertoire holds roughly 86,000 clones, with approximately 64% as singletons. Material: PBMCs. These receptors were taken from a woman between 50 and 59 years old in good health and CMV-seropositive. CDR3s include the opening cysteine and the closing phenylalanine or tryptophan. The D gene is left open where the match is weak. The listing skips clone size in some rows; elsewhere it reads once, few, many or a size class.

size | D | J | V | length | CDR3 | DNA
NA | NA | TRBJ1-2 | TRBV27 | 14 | CASSQEGGGDGYTF | TGTGCCAGCAGTCAAGAAGGGGGGGGCGATGGCTACACCTTC
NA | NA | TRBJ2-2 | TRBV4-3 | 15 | CASSQSSGNTGELFF | TGCGCCAGCAGCCAATCTTCAGGGAACACCGGGGAGCTGTTTTTT
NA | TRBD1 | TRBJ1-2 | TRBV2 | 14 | CASSGRDRDYGYTF | TGTGCCAGCAGTGGGAGGGACAGAGACTATGGCTACACCTTC
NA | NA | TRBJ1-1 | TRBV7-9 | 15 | CASSSSQGLNTEAFF | TGTGCCAGCAGCAGTTCACAGGGACTGAACACTGAAGCTTTCTTT
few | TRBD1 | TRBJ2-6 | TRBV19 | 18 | CASALRDRGLSGANVLTF | TGTGCCAGTGCTCTCCGGGACAGGGGTCTGTCTGGGGCCAACGTCCTGACTTTC
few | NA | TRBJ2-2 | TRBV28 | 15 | CASSLGRDPTGELFF | TGTGCCAGCAGTTTGGGCAGGGATCCCACCGGGGAGCTGTTTTTT
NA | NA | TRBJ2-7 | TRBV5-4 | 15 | CASSLETGSSYEQYF | TGTGCCAGCAGCTTGGAGACAGGAAGCTCCTACGAGCAGTACTTC
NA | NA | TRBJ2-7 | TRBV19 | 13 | CASSIPGLDEQYF | TGTGCCAGTAGTATCCCCGGGTTGGACGAGCAGTACTTC
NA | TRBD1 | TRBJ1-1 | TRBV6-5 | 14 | CASSADRMNTEAFF | TGTGCCAGCAGTGCGGACAGGATGAACACTGAAGCTTTCTTT
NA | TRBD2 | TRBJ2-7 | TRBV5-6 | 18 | CASSLTSGGSGGTYEQYF | TGTGCCAGCAGCTTGACTAGCGGGGGGTCCGGGGGCACCTACGAGCAGTACTTC
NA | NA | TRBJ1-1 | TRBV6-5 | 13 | CASSYSSLSVAFF | TGTGCCAGCAGTTACTCCTCGCTATCGGTGGCTTTCTTT
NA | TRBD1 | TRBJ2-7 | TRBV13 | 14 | CASSFRDRGYEQYF | TGTGCCAGCAGCTTCCGGGACAGGGGCTACGAGCAGTACTTC
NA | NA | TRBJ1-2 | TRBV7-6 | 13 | CASSPYNLYGYTF | TGTGCCAGCAGCCCGTACAATCTTTATGGCTACACCTTC
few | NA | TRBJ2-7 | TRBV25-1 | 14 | CASSLDRTSYEQYF | TGTGCCAGCAGTCTAGACAGGACTTCCTACGAGCAGTACTTC
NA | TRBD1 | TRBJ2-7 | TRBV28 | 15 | CASRDTGTASWEQYF | TGTGCCAGCAGGGATACCGGGACAGCCTCTTGGGAGCAGTACTTC
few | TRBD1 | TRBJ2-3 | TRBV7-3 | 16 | CASSSQGQGDGVTQYF | TGTGCCAGCAGCTCCCAAGGACAGGGGGATGGGGTTACGCAGTATTTT
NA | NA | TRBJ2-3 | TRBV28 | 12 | CASSLPRGGQYF | TGTGCCAGCAGTTTACCCCGAGGGGGGCAGTATTTT
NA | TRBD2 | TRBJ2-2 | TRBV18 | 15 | CASSPLAGNTGELFF | TGTGCCAGCTCACCTTTAGCGGGGAACACCGGGGAGCTGTTTTTT
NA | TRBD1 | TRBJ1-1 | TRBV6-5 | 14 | CASSPGTGVTEAFF | TGTGCCAGCAGTCCGGGGACAGGGGTCACTGAAGCTTTCTTT
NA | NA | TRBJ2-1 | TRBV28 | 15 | CASSLAGASYNEQFF | TGTGCCAGCAGTTTAGCGGGCGCCAGCTACAATGAGCAGTTCTTC
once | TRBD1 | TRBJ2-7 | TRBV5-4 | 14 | CASSSGQRTYEQYF | TGTGCCAGCAGCTCGGGACAGAGAACCTACGAGCAGTACTTC
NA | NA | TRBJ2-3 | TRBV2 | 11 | CATTPTDTQYF | TGTGCCACTACCCCTACAGATACGCAGTATTTT
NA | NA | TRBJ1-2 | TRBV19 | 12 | CASSLRSYGYTF | TGTGCCAGTAGTCTGAGGAGCTATGGCTACACCTTC
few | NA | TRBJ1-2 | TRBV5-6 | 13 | CASSSQAIYGYTF | TGTGCCAGCAGCTCACAGGCGATCTATGGCTACACCTTC
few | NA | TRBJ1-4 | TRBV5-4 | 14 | CASSRDRNNEKLFF | TGTGCCAGCAGCCGTGACAGAAATAATGAAAAACTGTTTTTT
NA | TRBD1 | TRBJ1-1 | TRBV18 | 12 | CASSPLQGGFGF | TGTGCCAGCTCACCGCTACAGGGGGGATTCGGTTTT
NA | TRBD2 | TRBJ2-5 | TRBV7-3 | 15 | CASSISGGVRETQYF | TGTGCCAGCAGCATAAGCGGGGGGGTCCGAGAGACCCAGTACTTC
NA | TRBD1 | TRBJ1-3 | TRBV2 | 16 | CASSDRGTSSGNTIYF | TGTGCCAGCAGTGACAGGGGGACAAGCTCTGGAAACACCATATATTTT
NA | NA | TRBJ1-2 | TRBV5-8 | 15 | CASSYPARDNYGYTF | TGTGCCAGCAGCTACCCCGCCAGGGATAACTATGGCTACACCTTC
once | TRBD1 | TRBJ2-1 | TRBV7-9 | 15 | CASSSDRERYNEQFF | TGTGCCAGCAGCTCGGACAGGGAACGCTACAATGAGCAGTTCTTC
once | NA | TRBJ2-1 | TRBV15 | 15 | CATSRDRQGYNEQFF | TGTGCCACCAGCAGAGATCGCCAGGGTTACAATGAGCAGTTCTTC
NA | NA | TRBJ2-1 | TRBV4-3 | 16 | CASSQLNRASYNEQFF | TGCGCCAGCAGCCAACTAAACAGGGCCTCCTACAATGAGCAGTTCTTC
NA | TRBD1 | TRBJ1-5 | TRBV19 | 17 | CASSRPGQGKGNQPQHF | TGTGCCAGTAGTAGACCGGGACAGGGGAAGGGCAATCAGCCCCAGCATTTT
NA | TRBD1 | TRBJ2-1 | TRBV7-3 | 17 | CASSRVGTGKINNEQFF | TGTGCCAGCAGCCGTGTAGGGACAGGGAAGATTAACAATGAGCAGTTCTTC
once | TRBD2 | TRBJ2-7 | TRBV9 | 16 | CASSGGSGGPFYEQYF | TGTGCCAGCAGCGGGGGAAGCGGGGGGCCTTTCTACGAGCAGTACTTC
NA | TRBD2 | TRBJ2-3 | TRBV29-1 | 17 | CSVDRLAGVSSTDTQYF | TGCAGCGTTGATAGGCTAGCGGGGGTTTCTAGCACAGATACGCAGTATTTT
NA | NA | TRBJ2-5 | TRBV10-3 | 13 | CAISLRDQETQYF | TGTGCCATCAGTCTCCGGGATCAAGAGACCCAGTACTTC
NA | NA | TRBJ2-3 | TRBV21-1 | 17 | CATSRGNEVGIPDTQYF | TGTGCCACCTCTCGAGGGAACGAGGTAGGAATCCCAGATACGCAGTATTTT
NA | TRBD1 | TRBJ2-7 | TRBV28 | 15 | CASSLAGTGDYEQYF | TGTGCCAGCAGTTTGGCCGGGACAGGGGATTACGAGCAGTACTTC
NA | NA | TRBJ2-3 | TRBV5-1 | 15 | CASSLYGVSTDTQYF | TGCGCCAGCAGCTTGTACGGGGTCAGCACAGATACGCAGTATTTT
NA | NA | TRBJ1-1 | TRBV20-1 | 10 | CSSTGFEAFF | TGCAGTTCCACAGGGTTTGAAGCTTTCTTT
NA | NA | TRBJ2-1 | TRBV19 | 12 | CASSILPPEQFF | TGTGCCAGTAGTATACTCCCCCCGGAGCAGTTCTTC
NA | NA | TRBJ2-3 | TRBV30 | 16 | CAWNNGGQPYTDTQYF | TGTGCCTGGAACAACGGGGGGCAGCCCTACACAGATACGCAGTATTTT
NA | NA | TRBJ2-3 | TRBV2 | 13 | CASTAGDQNTQYF | TGTGCCAGCACTGCAGGGGACCAGAATACGCAGTATTTT
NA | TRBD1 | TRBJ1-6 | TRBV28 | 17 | CASSLNSGTATNSPLHF | TGTGCCAGCAGTTTGAATTCCGGGACAGCAACTAATTCACCCCTCCACTTT
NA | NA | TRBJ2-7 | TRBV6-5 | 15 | CASSYSRGGSYEQYF | TGTGCCAGCAGTTACTCGAGGGGGGGCTCCTACGAGCAGTACTTC
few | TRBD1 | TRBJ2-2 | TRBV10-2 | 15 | CASNTDRPNTGELFF | TGCGCCAGCAATACGGACAGGCCCAACACCGGGGAGCTGTTTTTT
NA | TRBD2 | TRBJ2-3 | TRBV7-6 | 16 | CASSLVAGGSTDTQYF | TGTGCCAGCAGCTTAGTTGCGGGGGGATCCACAGATACGCAGTATTTT
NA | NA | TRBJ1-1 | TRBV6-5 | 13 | CASSEGLGTEAFF | TGTGCCAGCAGTGAGGGCCTGGGAACTGAAGCTTTCTTT
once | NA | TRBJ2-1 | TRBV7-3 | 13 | CASSSRGSNEQFF | TGTGCCAGCAGCTCGCGGGGAAGCAATGAGCAGTTCTTC
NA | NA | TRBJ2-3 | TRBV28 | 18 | CASSLEGAGWSEADTQYF | TGTGCCAGCAGTTTGGAGGGGGCGGGTTGGTCCGAGGCGGATACGCAGTATTTT
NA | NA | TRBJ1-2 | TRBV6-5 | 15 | CASSYGATVNYGYTF | TGTGCCAGCAGTTACGGCGCGACAGTTAACTATGGCTACACCTTC
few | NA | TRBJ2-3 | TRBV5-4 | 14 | CASSLQGATDTQYF | TGTGCCAGCAGCCTACAGGGAGCGACAGATACGCAGTATTTT
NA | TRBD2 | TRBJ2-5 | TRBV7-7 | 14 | CASSTGLAGLPQYF | TGTGCCAGCAGCACGGGACTAGCAGGTTTGCCCCAGTACTTC
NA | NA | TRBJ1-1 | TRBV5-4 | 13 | CASSKGQNTEAFF | TGTGCCAGCAGCAAAGGACAGAACACTGAAGCTTTCTTT